The 16 T cell receptor beta chains below all came from one sample that was sequenced in a study of blood T cells in healthy people across ages. With a J-beta primer mix and a sample-barcoded 5' primer, a second PCR ran 7 to 11 cycles. TCRdb independently ran MiXCR on the 5' RACE reads; one entry per CDR3 protein. The sample includes fewer than 800,000 distinct CDR3 sequences, about 32% of them seen just once. Source material: blood. The receptors shown here come from a woman at least 80 years old in good health.

This clonotype was picked up a small number of times. This rearrangement joins TRBV7-8 to TRBJ2-3; no clear D. The germline V and J ends were trimmed by 3 bases and 2 bases, with 9 bases remaining between them. Germline lookup yields CDR1 SGHVS and CDR2 FQNEAQ. The CDR3 totals 14 residues. The chain's CDR3 is CASSLGEATDTQYF. The CDR3 nucleotides read TGTGCCAGCAGCTTGGGCGAGGCCACAGATACGCAGTATTTT.

With respect to this clonotype: This is likely a read error, given that the CDR3 carries no conserved phenylalanine or tryptophan at its end. No DNA is shown, since the ends of the CDR3 on it are uncertain; the CDR3 is the one TCRdb lists. The CDR3 sequence is CASSLAGGGHNEQFS. The chain couples TRBV7-9 to TRBJ2-1; the D call of TRBD2 is as the table states it, not checked on the DNA. CDR1 is SEHNR, CDR2 FQNEAQ, per germline (reference sequence). Ends included, the CDR3 has 15 residues.

This clonotype was seen ten or more times. This chain connects TRBV12-3 or TRBV12-4 to TRBJ2-1; possible D gene TRBD2, 5 bases. V lost 3 bases and J lost 8, with 11 bases in between. CDR3 length equals 13 residues. The CDR3 is CASSFVLAYEQFF. The CDR3 DNA reads as TGTGCCAGCAGTTTTGTTCTAGCTTATGAGCAGTTCTTC.

The chain joins TRBV28 to TRBJ1-3; D is unresolved. Between the trimmed V and J ends, which lost 6 bases and 0 bases, there was a span of 12 bases. The CDR3 runs 15 residues. Germline values: CDR1 MDHEN, CDR2 SYDVKM. The CDR3 is CASREQSVSGNTIYF. The CDR3 DNA reads as TGTGCCAGCAGGGAACAGAGCGTCTCTGGAAACACCATATATTTT.

The chain is built from TRBV4-2 and TRBJ1-1; D not resolved. This CDR3 has 15 residues. Germline loops: CDR1 LGHNA, CDR2 YNFKEQ. V was trimmed by 1 base and J by 0 bases, leaving 9 bases between them. CDR3 nucleotides: TGTGCCAGCAGCCAAGGGCTCGAGTTGAACACTGAAGCTTTCTTT. Protein: CASSQGLELNTEAFF.

Regarding this clonotype: This may come from a read error, since a much larger clone is one base off. The rearrangement links TRBV9 to TRBJ2-3; no reliable D call. The germline CDR1 and CDR2 sequences are SGDLS and YYNGEE. The CDR3 is 15 amino acids. V lost 4 bases to trimming and J lost 2 bases, with 14 bases between them. The CDR3 DNA follows: TGTGCCAGCAGCACCGGACCCGAGCACACAGATACGCAGTATTTT. Residues: CASSTGPEHTDTQYF.

The CDR3 region is CASSVGGTSVTEAFF. The CDR3, as DNA: TGTGCCAGCAGCGTGGGGGGGACTTCCGTCACTGAAGCTTTCTTT. This chain uses TRBV9 with TRBJ1-1, with D perhaps matching TRBD1 (5 bases). Germline V gene sequence: CDR1 SGDLS, CDR2 YYNGEE. The CDR3 covers 15 residues. V lost 2 bases to trimming and J lost 4 bases, with 15 bases between them.

This clonotype was counted at least ten times. The chain links TRBV6-2 or TRBV6-3 to TRBJ1-5; tentatively, D is TRBD1 (6 bases). V was trimmed by 6 bases and J by 3 bases, leaving 12 bases between them. The CDR3 is 14 amino acids. CDR1 is MNHEY, CDR2 SVGEGT, per germline. The CDR3 DNA sequence: TGTGCCAGCAGCTCGACAGGTACCAATCAGCCCCAGCATTTT. Translating gives CASSSTGTNQPQHF.

Note on this clonotype: A read error may produce the germline difference seen at one junction end. This chain links TRBV6-2 or TRBV6-3 with TRBJ1-5; tentative D call: TRBD1 (6 bases). This CDR3 spans 14 amino acids. Germline-derived CDR1 and CDR2 are MNHEY and SVGEGT. For the CDR3, the DNA is TGTACCAGCAGACCCGGACAGAACAGTCAGCCCCAGCATTTT. Translating gives CTSRPGQNSQPQHF.

Ten or more counts support this clonotype. The chain couples TRBV29-1 to TRBJ2-3; 9 positions match TRBD2. The CDR3 runs 17 residues. From germline, CDR1 is SQVTM and CDR2 ANQGSEA. With 5 bases clipped from V and 0 bases from J, the junction kept 12 bases outside the gene matches. CDR3 sequence: CSVCLAGNPYSTDTQYF. The DNA of the CDR3 is TGCAGCGTTTGTCTAGCGGGGAATCCCTACAGCACAGATACGCAGTATTTT.

This clonotype was counted many times. The chain is built from TRBV5-6 and TRBJ2-7; D ambiguous. Germline CDR1 is SGHDT and CDR2 is YYEEEE. Trimming stripped 4 bases from V and 5 bases from J, with 13 bases between. The CDR3 runs 13 residues. CDR3 bases: TGTGCCAGCAGCCGACACCCAGTCGACGAGCAGTACTTC. Encoded protein: CASSRHPVDEQYF.

About this clonotype: The germline gene is not matched at one end of the junction; a read error may be the cause. The rearrangement joins TRBV20-1 to TRBJ2-7, with D unresolved. The CDR3 is 14 amino acids. Germline lookup yields CDR1 DFQATT and CDR2 SNEGSKA (reference sequence). The CDR3 spells CGARGPLSSYEQYF. CDR3 nucleotides: TGCGGTGCTAGAGGCCCGTTGAGCTCCTACGAGCAGTACTTC.

This clonotype was seen at least ten times. The chain carries TRBV5-6 and TRBJ1-2, with no clear D. Deletions cut 0 bases from V and 6 bases from J, with 9 bases between. The CDR3 extends over 13 amino acids. Germline CDR1 and CDR2: SGHDT and YYEEEE. The CDR3 region has the DNA TGTGCCAGCAGCTTGGAAAGGCGAAATGGCTACACCTTC. Translating it yields CASSLERRNGYTF.

Ten or more counts support this clonotype. At one end, the junction sequence differs from germline, possibly due to a read error. The chain joins TRBV18 to TRBJ2-1; no firm D call. This CDR3 is built from 13 residues. Germline V gives CDR1 KGHSH, CDR2 LQKENI. This chain's CDR3 is CASSPKTYNEQFF. CDR3 nucleotide sequence: TGCGCCAGCAGCCCCAAGACCTACAATGAGCAGTTCTTC. The variable domain in full, with the rest retrieved from reference TRBV18 and TRBJ2-1, is NAGVMQNPRHLVRRRGQEARLRCSPMKGHSHVYWYRQLPEEGLKFMVYLQKENIIDESGMPKERFSAEFPKEGPSILRIQQVVRGDSAAYFCASSPKTYNEQFFGPGTRLTVL.

This clonotype was seen a few times. This chain links TRBV29-1 with TRBJ2-4; a possible D gene is TRBD1 (6 bases). Germline V gene lookup returns CDR1 SQVTM and CDR2 ANQGSEA. The V and J ends lost 7 bases and 0 bases respectively, with 10 bases between them. The CDR3 runs to 13 residues. CDR3 sequence reads: CSATGLAKNIQYF. The CDR3 DNA sequence: TGCAGCGCGACAGGCTTAGCCAAAAACATTCAGTACTTC. Looking up the rest from reference TRBV29-1 and TRBJ2-4 gives the full variable domain: SAVISQKPSRDICQRGTSLTIQCQVDSQVTMMFWYRQQPGQSLTLIATANQGSEATYESGFVIDKFPISRPNLTFSTLTVSNMSPEDSSIYLCSATGLAKNIQYFGAGTRLSVL.

This clonotype was counted many times. V is TRBV5-6 and J is TRBJ1-6; no reliable D call. Germline V gene lookup returns CDR1 SGHDT and CDR2 YYEEEE. The ends were cut back, 0 bases at V and 8 bases at J, with 3 bases in the middle. This CDR3 region has 12 residues. The CDR3 nucleotides are TGTGCCAGCAGCTTGGCTCATTCACCCCTCCACTTT. It encodes CASSLAHSPLHF.